These 17 T cell receptor beta chains originate from one sample sequenced in a study of T cells in Graves' hyperthyroidism and ophthalmopathy. Amplified TCR beta CDR3 regions came from RNA transcripts. The primer set for the first-round RT-PCR of the TCR CDR3 was HTBI. TCRdb fed the multiplex PCR reads into MiXCR, producing one record per CDR3 protein. The sample contains 490,000 or so distinct CDR3 sequences, about 22% of which appear only once. Sequencing input: blood. The source of these receptors is a woman in her seventies with Graves' ophthalmopathy.

The chain's CDR3 is CAWSLGGGPTQYF. CDR3 nucleotide sequence: TGTGCCTGGAGTTTAGGAGGGGGCCCGACCCAGTACTTC. The chain is built from TRBV30 and TRBJ2-5; a possible D gene is TRBD1 (7 bases). Trimming cost V 2 bases and J 7 bases, with 14 bases left between them. The CDR3 is 13 residues long. Germline-derived CDR1 and CDR2 are GTSNPN and SVGIG (reference sequence).

The V gene is TRBV3-1, the J gene TRBJ1-6; D gene ambiguous. Per germline, CDR1 LGHDT and CDR2 YNNKEL (reference sequence). Trimming removed 0 bases from V and 7 bases from J, with 13 bases in between. This CDR3 spans 16 amino acids. CDR3 residues: CASSQEGGGGNSPLHF. The CDR3 nucleotides read TGTGCCAGCAGCCAAGAGGGAGGCGGCGGGAATTCACCCCTCCACTTT.

This clonotype was counted a single time. The chain uses TRBV30 and TRBJ1-3; D is undetermined. Between the trimmed V and J ends, which lost 0 bases and 6 bases, there was a span of 6 bases. Per the germline V gene, CDR1 is GTSNPN and CDR2 is SVGIG (reference sequence). The CDR3 is 12 amino acids. CDR3: CAWSVFENTIYF. The CDR3 bases are TGTGCCTGGAGTGTATTTGAAAACACCATATATTTT.

This clonotype has ten or more counts. The chain employs TRBV11-2 and TRBJ2-1; unclear D gene. Germline assignment: CDR1 SGHAT and CDR2 FQNNGV. The CDR3 sequence is 15 residues long. The V end lost 3 bases, the J end lost 1 base, and 10 bases lay between the germline ends. The CDR3 coding sequence is TGTGCCAGCAGCTTGAATAGGATGTCCTACAATGAGCAGTTCTTC. Its translation is CASSLNRMSYNEQFF.

For this clonotype: A much more abundant neighbour one base away suggests this may be a read error. V and J are TRBV15 and TRBJ1-1; D might be TRBD1 (5 bases). This CDR3 has 15 amino acids. The germline V gene encodes CDR1 LNHNV and CDR2 YYDKDF (reference sequence). Here the CDR3 reads CAASRDRSGPHAAFF. The CDR3 coding sequence is TGTGCCGCCAGCAGAGATAGATCAGGGCCCCATGCTGCTTTCTTT.

The V call is TRBV28, the J call TRBJ2-7; 8 positions match TRBD1. With V trimmed by 1 base and J by 5 bases, 4 bases remained unmatched. This CDR3 comprises 14 residues. Per the germline V gene, CDR1 is MDHEN and CDR2 is SYDVKM. The CDR3 reads CASSLLPGGDEQYF. The CDR3 DNA sequence: TGTGCCAGCAGTTTATTACCAGGGGGCGACGAGCAGTACTTC.

V and J are TRBV5-6 and TRBJ2-5; D gene uncertain. The CDR3 spans 15 residues. From germline, CDR1 is SGHDT and CDR2 YYEEEE. Trimming left V 4 bases short and J 5 bases short, with 18 bases between. CDR3 coding DNA: TGTGCCAGCAGCCTGCTGGACCGACTCCGGGAGACCCAGTACTTC. Translating it yields CASSLLDRLRETQYF. The variable domain in full, completed from reference TRBV5-6 and TRBJ2-5, reads DAGVTQSPTHLIKTRGQQVTLRCSPKSGHDTVSWYQQALGQGPQFIFQYYEEEERQRGNFPDRFSGHQFPNYSSELNVNALLLGDSALYLCASSLLDRLRETQYFGPGTRLLVL.

This chain links TRBV24-1 with TRBJ2-1, with 10 bases aligning to TRBD2. V shed 5 bases and J 6 bases; nucleotides not matched to a gene: 6. The CDR3 sequence is 15 residues long. The germline gives CDR1 KGHDR, CDR2 SFDVKD. CDR3 bases: TGTGCCACCAGTGGAGAACTAGCGGGGCTCAATGAGCAGTTCTTC. This sequence encodes CATSGELAGLNEQFF.

This clonotype was detected many times. The CDR3 coding sequence is TGTGCCAGCAGCTTTTACCCCGGGACGCAGGTCCAAGAGACCCAGTACTTC. This sequence encodes CASSFYPGTQVQETQYF. V gene TRBV7-2 combines with J gene TRBJ2-5; D possibly matches TRBD1 or TRBD2 (5 bases each). Trimming shortened V by 3 bases and J by 1 base, and 18 bases separated the two germline ends. Germline CDR1 reads SGHTA; CDR2 reads FQGNSA. The CDR3 is 17 residues long.

This clonotype appeared a single time. The V call is TRBV28, the J call TRBJ2-7; D perhaps matches TRBD2 (5 bases). The CDR3 totals 15 residues. Trimming took 1 base from V and 0 from J, leaving 10 bases between them. Germline V lookup: CDR1 MDHEN, CDR2 SYDVKM. The CDR3 region is CASSLSPGISYEQYF. Written as DNA, the CDR3 is TGTGCCAGCAGTTTATCCCCCGGGATCTCCTACGAGCAGTACTTC.

This clonotype has more than one count but fewer than ten. This chain connects TRBV3-1 to TRBJ2-7, with 11 bases that match TRBD2. The CDR3 covers 15 residues. V gave up 4 bases and J gave up 6 bases; unmatched junction bases: 8. The germline CDR1 and CDR2 sequences are LGHDT and YNNKEL (reference sequence). CDR3 amino acids: CASSRYASGRREQYF. In DNA form, the CDR3 reads TGTGCCAGCAGCCGGTACGCTAGCGGGAGGCGCGAGCAGTACTTC.

This clonotype was counted ten times or more. J is TRBJ1-1 and V is TRBV12-3 or TRBV12-4; D may be TRBD1 (5 bases). V dropped 1 base and J dropped 5 bases, with 14 bases sitting between them. The CDR3 is 15 amino acids. CDR3 nucleotides: TGTGCCAGCAGTTTAGGCCTTGGGGCGATAACTGAAGCTTTCTTT. Its translation: CASSLGLGAITEAFF.

This clonotype was seen more than once but under ten times. V usage is TRBV30 and J usage is TRBJ2-1; D is possibly TRBD1 (6 bases). This CDR3 contains 12 residues. Deletions cut 2 bases from V and 9 bases from J, with 11 bases between. The germline V gene has CDR1 GTSNPN and CDR2 SVGIG (reference sequence). CDR3 bases: TGTGCCTGGAGTAGGGGGTTAGCTGAGCAGTTCTTC. As protein: CAWSRGLAEQFF.

This clonotype was picked up a small number of times. This sequence joins TRBV12-3 or TRBV12-4 and TRBJ1-2; TRBD1 matches at 8 bases. The CDR3 totals 14 residues. With 5 bases clipped from V and 9 bases from J, the junction kept 11 bases outside the gene matches. This CDR3 is CASSAGGLGYSYTF. CDR3 bases: TGTGCCAGCAGTGCAGGGGGCCTAGGTTATAGCTACACCTTC.

The chain has TRBV25-1 and TRBJ1-2; 9 bases agree with TRBD1. Germline loops: CDR1 MGHDK, CDR2 SYGVNS. The CDR3 sequence is 15 residues long. V dropped 5 bases and J dropped 2; count of bases not matched to a gene: 6. This CDR3 reads CASSRPGTGNYGYTF. The CDR3 DNA sequence: TGTGCCAGCAGTCGTCCCGGGACAGGGAACTATGGCTACACCTTC.

The chain carries TRBV10-2 and TRBJ2-7, with D perhaps TRBD1 or TRBD2 (5 bases each). This CDR3 region has 14 residues. Deletions cut 0 bases from V and 2 bases from J, with 8 bases between. Germline CDR1 WSHSY, CDR2 SAAADI. CDR3 in amino acids: CASSESTGPYEQYF. The DNA of the CDR3 is TGCGCCAGCAGTGAGTCGACGGGGCCCTACGAGCAGTACTTC.

This sequence joins TRBV6-2 or TRBV6-3 and TRBJ2-7; possibly TRBD2 for D (5 bases). The CDR3 contains 14 residues. Germline V gene data show CDR1 as MNHEY and CDR2 as SVGEGT. The germline V and J ends were trimmed by 10 bases and 3 bases, with 19 bases remaining between them. This CDR3 is CAIGEDSPVYEQYF. As DNA, the CDR3 is TGTGCCATCGGTGAGGACTCCCCCGTCTACGAGCAGTACTTC.